Following are 29 T cell receptor beta chains from one sample sequenced in a study of T cell responses to AZD1222 COVID-19 vaccine. Sequencing used immunoSEQ multiplex PCR; TCRdb keeps in-frame clones, though not all of them. Among some 100,000 clones listed, more than 70% were seen once. Sequenced here: peripheral blood, sampled 28 days after the second AZD1222 dose. The source is an adult who received the AZD1222 COVID-19 vaccine.

This chain uses TRBV27 with TRBJ1-4; D possibly corresponds to TRBD1 (5 bases). Trimming stripped 5 bases from V and 8 bases from J, with 12 bases between. There are 13 residues in the CDR3. CDR1 MNHEY and CDR2 SMNVEV come from the germline V gene (reference sequence). The CDR3 bases are TGTGCCAGCAGTAATCAGGGTATCGAAAAACTGTTTTTT. Translated: CASSNQGIEKLFF.

The chain is built from TRBV19 and TRBJ1-2; D gene uncertain. Germline CDR1 LNHDA, CDR2 SQIVND (reference sequence). V lost 7 bases and J 7 bases, leaving 13 bases between the germline ends. The CDR3 sequence is 12 residues long. The CDR3 is CASTATGFGYTF. In DNA, the CDR3 is TGTGCCAGTACCGCGACCGGCTTTGGCTACACCTTC.

The sample holds a few counts of this clone. This chain joins TRBV5-1 and TRBJ1-1; D not certain. The CDR3 covers 16 residues. V lost 0 bases and J lost 0, with 12 bases in between. The germline CDR1 and CDR2 sequences are SGHRS and YFSETQ. The CDR3 region has the DNA TGCGCCAGCAGCTTGGCTTGGCAGGAGATGAACACTGAAGCTTTCTTT. Protein product: CASSLAWQEMNTEAFF. Full variable domain (rest looked up from reference TRBV5-1 and TRBJ1-1): KAGVTQTPRYLIKTRGQQVTLSCSPISGHRSVSWYQQTPGQGLQFLFEYFSETQRNKGNFPGRFSGRQFSNSRSEMNVSTLELGDSALYLCASSLAWQEMNTEAFFGQGTRLTVV.

The chain combines TRBV30 with TRBJ2-1; possible D gene TRBD2, 6 bases. Germline-derived CDR1 and CDR2 are GTSNPN and SVGIG (reference sequence). V dropped 6 bases and J dropped 4 bases, with 16 bases sitting between them. The CDR3 covers 14 residues. The CDR3 is CACSRGGFYNEQFF. Written as DNA, the CDR3 is TGTGCCTGCTCGCGGGGAGGCTTTTACAATGAGCAGTTCTTC.

This clone was seen only a few times. V gene TRBV13 combines with J gene TRBJ1-3; D remains ambiguous. This CDR3 contains 15 residues. The germline V gene has CDR1 PRHDT and CDR2 FYEKMQ (reference sequence). The ends were cut back, 0 bases at V and 0 bases at J, with 6 bases in the middle. CDR3 in DNA: TGTGCCAGCAGCTTAGGCCAGAACTCTGGAAACACCATATATTTT. Its translation: CASSLGQNSGNTIYF.

V gene TRBV9 combines with J gene TRBJ1-1; TRBD1 is a possible D gene (5 bases). Germline CDR1 is SGDLS and CDR2 is YYNGEE. The V and J ends lost 4 bases and 1 base respectively, with 11 bases between them. There are 14 residues in the CDR3. The CDR3, as DNA: TGTGCCAGCAGCAAAGGGGATACGAACACTGAAGCTTTCTTT. This encodes CASSKGDTNTEAFF.

This clone was detected only a few times. The chain recombines TRBV7-9 with TRBJ2-2, with unresolved D. The CDR3 has 15 residues. V dropped 4 bases and J dropped 0 bases, with 9 bases sitting between them. Germline values: CDR1 SEHNR, CDR2 FQNEAQ (reference sequence). The CDR3 region has the DNA TGTGCCAGCAGCTCCCTCTCCGCGAACACCGGGGAGCTGTTTTTT. Translation gives CASSSLSANTGELFF.

The chain uses TRBV24-1 and TRBJ1-3, with TRBD1 as a possible D gene (6 bases). V gave up 1 base and J gave up 4 bases, with 13 bases separating them. Germline V lookup: CDR1 KGHDR, CDR2 SFDVKD. There are 16 residues in the CDR3. This CDR3 is CATSDFALGGGNTIYF. CDR3 DNA sequence: TGTGCCACCAGTGATTTTGCCCTAGGGGGGGGAAACACCATATATTTT.

The chain recombines TRBV29-1 with TRBJ2-1, with 7 bases fitting TRBD2. This CDR3 comprises 13 residues. Unmatched junction bases numbered 3, after V lost 3 bases and J lost 4 bases. Germline CDR1 reads SQVTM; CDR2 reads ANQGSEA. As DNA, the CDR3 is TGCAGCGTTGACCAGCGGGGTTACAATGAGCAGTTCTTC. It specifies CSVDQRGYNEQFF.

The V gene is TRBV4-3, the J gene TRBJ2-5, with D possibly matching TRBD2 (5 bases). Germline-derived CDR1 and CDR2 are LGHNA and YSLEER. The CDR3 runs 16 residues. The V end lost 0 bases, the J end lost 5 bases, and 16 bases lay between the germline ends. The CDR3 protein is CASSQDLASNVETQYF. In DNA, the CDR3 is TGCGCCAGCAGCCAAGATCTGGCTAGCAATGTCGAGACCCAGTACTTC.

This rearrangement joins TRBV9 to TRBJ1-1; no clear D gene. Trimming took off 4 bases at V and 0 bases at J, with 19 bases between the two ends. Looked up from germline, CDR1 is SGDLS and CDR2 is YYNGEE. The CDR3 contains 17 residues. DNA for the CDR3: TGTGCCAGCAGCCCCCGGGTAGGCGCTCTCATGAACACTGAAGCTTTCTTT. As protein: CASSPRVGALMNTEAFF. The full variable domain, completed using reference TRBV9 and TRBJ1-1, is DSGVTQTPKHLITATGQRVTLRCSPRSGDLSVYWYQQSLDQGLQFLIQYYNGEERAKGNILERFSAQQFPDLHSELNLSSLELGDSALYFCASSPRVGALMNTEAFFGQGTRLTVV.

V gene TRBV2 combines with J gene TRBJ2-7, with 7 bases identical to TRBD1. The CDR3 is 14 amino acids. Germline V gene sequence: CDR1 SNHLY, CDR2 FYNNEI. V lost 7 bases, J lost 0 bases, and 6 bases stayed unmatched. CDR3 sequence: CASKQDRSSYEQYF. The CDR3 DNA is TGTGCCAGCAAGCAGGACAGGAGCTCCTACGAGCAGTACTTC.

The chain has TRBV28 and TRBJ1-6, with unresolved D. The CDR3 has 15 residues. Germline CDR1 reads MDHEN; CDR2 reads SYDVKM. V was cut by 2 bases and J by 6 bases, with 11 bases left in between. CDR3 residues: CASSLVTPSNSPLHF. For the CDR3, the DNA is TGTGCCAGCAGTTTAGTCACCCCCTCTAATTCACCCCTCCACTTT.

The V gene is TRBV13, the J gene TRBJ1-5, with no clear D. This CDR3 is built from 15 residues. Trimming removed 1 base from V and 3 bases from J, with 10 bases in between. Germline CDR1 and CDR2: PRHDT and FYEKMQ (reference sequence). The CDR3 reads CASSLAGGANQPQHF. The CDR3 DNA reads TGTGCCAGCAGCTTAGCGGGTGGCGCCAATCAGCCCCAGCATTTT. Full variable domain (rest looked up from reference TRBV13 and TRBJ1-5): AAGVIQSPRHLIKEKRETATLKCYPIPRHDTVYWYQQGPGQDPQFLISFYEKMQSDKGSIPDRFSAQQFSDYHSELNMSSLELGDSALYFCASSLAGGANQPQHFGDGTRLSIL.

The chain links TRBV12-3 or TRBV12-4 to TRBJ2-1; possibly TRBD2 for D (5 bases). Trimming pared 4 bases from V and 8 bases from J, leaving 9 bases between. CDR3 size: 12 residues. CDR3 sequence (DNA): TGTGCCAGCAGTTATGACGGGGATGAGCAGTTCTTC. It translates to CASSYDGDEQFF.

The chain uses TRBV7-6 and TRBJ1-1, with D perhaps TRBD1 (5 bases). V was shortened by 1 base and J by 6 bases, with 15 bases between the two germline ends. The CDR3 runs to 15 residues. Looked up from germline, CDR1 is SGHVS and CDR2 is FNYEAQ. CDR3 in DNA: TGTGCCAGCAGCTTAGAGGAGGGGATCGGGCCTGAAGCTTTCTTT. This sequence encodes CASSLEEGIGPEAFF.

The gene calls are TRBV11-2 and TRBJ2-5; 15 positions agree with TRBD2. The germline V gene has CDR1 SGHAT and CDR2 FQNNGV. With 5 bases clipped from V and 5 bases from J, the junction kept 6 bases outside the gene matches. The CDR3 totals 16 residues. The chain's CDR3 is CASSLGTSGGIETQYF. The CDR3 nucleotides are TGTGCCAGCAGCCTCGGGACTAGCGGGGGGATTGAGACCCAGTACTTC.

The rearrangement uses TRBV7-9 and TRBJ1-2; 10 positions agree with TRBD1. Germline assignment: CDR1 SEHNR and CDR2 FQNEAQ (reference sequence). The CDR3 runs 13 residues. The ends lost 5 bases at V and 8 bases at J; junction bases unmatched: 5. The chain's CDR3 is CASSQGQGPGYTF. The CDR3 DNA reads as TGTGCCAGCAGCCAGGGACAGGGGCCGGGCTACACCTTC.

Concerning this clone: Other DNA variants within this sample encode the same CDR3. The chain has TRBV30 and TRBJ1-2; maybe TRBD1 (6 bases). Trimming stripped 0 bases from V and 4 bases from J, with 6 bases between. The germline V gene has CDR1 GTSNPN and CDR2 SVGIG (reference sequence). This CDR3 comprises 12 residues. DNA of the CDR3: TGTGCCTGGAGTGTAGGGGGCTATGGCTACACCTTC. This gives the protein CAWSVGGYGYTF.

The chain recombines TRBV7-2 with TRBJ2-1; the D gene is possibly TRBD1 (6 bases). The germline V gene has CDR1 SGHTA and CDR2 FQGNSA. V gave up 5 bases and J gave up 0 bases, with 14 bases separating them. The CDR3 contains 16 residues. DNA for the CDR3: TGTGCCAGCAGCCCCCCTGGGGGCCTCTCCTACAATGAGCAGTTCTTC. This codes for CASSPPGGLSYNEQFF.

The chain employs TRBV7-2 and TRBJ1-5; a weak D match, TRBD1 (5 bases). V was shortened by 5 bases and J by 4 bases, with 9 bases between the two germline ends. Germline lookup yields CDR1 SGHTA and CDR2 FQGNSA. The CDR3 runs 13 residues. The CDR3 coding sequence is TGTGCCAGCAGCGGCGGGGGGAATCAGCCCCAGCATTTT. It specifies CASSGGGNQPQHF.

A single count supports this clone. The chain combines TRBV29-1 with TRBJ2-7; possibly TRBD1 for D (6 bases). CDR3 length: 14 residues. Germline values: CDR1 SQVTM, CDR2 ANQGSEA. The germline V and J ends were trimmed by 3 bases and 4 bases, with 16 bases remaining between them. The CDR3 sequence: CSVEIQGGFYEQYF. The CDR3 DNA reads TGCAGCGTTGAGATACAGGGCGGTTTTTACGAGCAGTACTTC.

The chain joins TRBV5-1 to TRBJ2-5; unclear D gene. There are 11 residues in the CDR3. Germline lookup yields CDR1 SGHRS and CDR2 YFSETQ. V gave up 2 bases and J gave up 5 bases, with 4 bases separating them. CDR3 in DNA: TGCGCCAGCAGCTTACGGGAGACCCAGTACTTC. This codes for CASSLRETQYF.

This CDR3 is CASSPGKGSSGNTIYF. For the CDR3, the DNA is TGTGCCAGCTCACCAGGAAAGGGTTCCTCTGGAAACACCATATATTTT. V gene TRBV18 combines with J gene TRBJ1-3; D not resolved. The CDR3 runs to 16 residues. The germline V gene encodes CDR1 KGHSH and CDR2 LQKENI. V lost 2 bases to trimming and J lost 0 bases, with 11 bases between them.

The rearrangement uses TRBV11-2 and TRBJ1-4; TRBD1 matches 7 bases. This CDR3 comprises 15 residues. Per germline, CDR1 SGHAT and CDR2 FQNNGV. Losses at the gene ends were 2 bases for V and 8 bases for J; bases not matched to a gene: 8. CDR3 sequence (DNA): TGTGCCAGCAGCTTAACGACAGGGCCCAGGGAAAAACTGTTTTTT. This codes for CASSLTTGPREKLFF.

This rearrangement joins TRBV6-1 to TRBJ2-2; D gene unclear. This CDR3 region has 14 residues. Germline CDR1 MNHNS, CDR2 SASEGT. Trimming removed 1 base from V and 6 bases from J, with 9 bases in between. DNA of the CDR3: TGTGCCAGCAGTGAAGGTAGATCGGCCGGGGAGCTGTTTTTT. Translating gives CASSEGRSAGELFF.

This chain uses TRBV21-1 with TRBJ2-7; the table assigns TRBD2, which was not confirmed against the DNA. TRBV21-1 is classified as a pseudogene. This CDR3 spans 16 amino acids. The CDR3 sequence is CASSKRRTSGTYEQYF. The CDR3 DNA reads TGTGCCAGCAGCAAACGACGGACTAGCGGTACCTACGAGCAGTACTTC.

CDR3 DNA sequence: TGTGCCAGCAGCTTGCAAGGAGGGGGAGGAACCGGGGAGCTGTTTTTT. Its protein is CASSLQGGGGTGELFF. The chain recombines TRBV5-6 with TRBJ2-2; D may correspond to TRBD1 or TRBD2 (6 bases each). This CDR3 is built from 16 residues. Germline V lookup: CDR1 SGHDT, CDR2 YYEEEE. Trimming pared 1 base from V and 5 bases from J, leaving 15 bases between.

The chain joins TRBV4-2 to TRBJ1-5; D gene ambiguous. Trimming took off 1 base at V and 4 bases at J, with 2 bases between the two ends. The CDR3 is made up of 12 amino acids. The germline CDR1 and CDR2 sequences are LGHNA and YNFKEQ. In DNA, the CDR3 is TGTGCCAGCAGCCAAGGGAATCAGCCCCAGCATTTT. This encodes CASSQGNQPQHF.